Sequencing of this T cell receptor beta chain was carried out in a study of blood T cell repertoires in COVID-19. In the study overall: Samples representing acute and convalescent COVID-19 were sourced from the United States, Italy and Spain. The analysed material was cDNA or gDNA that came from T cells, B-cell-depleted T cells, or PBMCs.

Per the study methods: Estimated nucleated cell counts came from reference gene primer amplification. Using immunoSEQ multiplex PCR, the repertoire was profiled, and TCRdb retains in-frame clones only, with some absent. Clone size and V and J calls were adopted from that table, with D and trimming inferred from the DNA. The repertoire has more than 100,000 clones, 87% of them found once; the top ten carry less than 2.5%. Looked up from germline, CDR1 is SGHTA and CDR2 is FQGNSA. CDR3 length: 14 residues. V was shortened by 3 bases and J by 4 bases, with 10 bases between the two germline ends. The receptor comes from a man aged 45-60 years with active COVID-19. The V gene is TRBV7-2, the J gene TRBJ2-1; tentatively, D is TRBD1 (5 bases). The sequenced sample was peripheral blood. The CDR3 spells CASSFFYRYNEQFF. The CDR3 coding sequence is TGTGCCAGCAGCTTTTTTTACAGGTACAATGAGCAGTTCTTC. Drawing the rest from reference TRBV7-2 and TRBJ2-1, the complete variable domain is GAGVSQSPSNKVTEKGKDVELRCDPISGHTALYWYRQSLGQGLEFLIYFQGNSAPDKSGLPSDRFSAERTGGSVSTLTIQRTQQEDSAVYLCASSFFYRYNEQFFGPGTRLTVL.